Below, 20 T cell receptor beta chains from the same sample are listed, as sequenced in a study of T-cell reconstitution after alpha-beta-depleted transplantation in children (dated by TCRdb to 2016 to 2017). Library method: PCR. The sample was run on an Illumina HiSeq 2500. Molecular barcoding was employed in the preparation of TCR libraries, with unique molecular identifiers being used to normalize TCRbeta repertoire quantification. Starting from the raw public reads, TCRdb applied fastp trimming at Q25, assembled clones with MiXCR and retained in-frame beta chains. Under each unique CDR3 protein, matching rows form one entry showing the most common genes and DNA. For this sample there are roughly 500,000 distinct CDR3 sequences; less than 35% appear just once. The ten most abundant clones make up 2% to 3% of the sample. Source: PBMCs from the stem cell graft donor, taken from the stem cell graft. These receptors all come from a human donor who donated a stem cell graft to a child with aplastic anemia.

There are a few counts of this clonotype. The chain has TRBV7-7 and TRBJ2-1; D gene unclear. The CDR3 consists of 16 residues. The V gene's germline CDR1 is SSHAT and CDR2 FNYEAQ (reference sequence). Deletions cut 5 bases from V and 4 bases from J, with 18 bases between. As DNA, the CDR3 is TGTGCCAGCAGCCCGGCTGGGCTGACGGGTTACAATGAGCAGTTCTTC. It codes for CASSPAGLTGYNEQFF.

The chain has TRBV20-1 and TRBJ1-2, with D unclear. Trimming removed 5 bases from V and 2 bases from J, with 12 bases in between. CDR3 length equals 13 residues. Germline CDR1 is DFQATT and CDR2 is SNEGSKA (reference sequence). For the CDR3, the DNA is TGCAGTGCTTTGGCGGAAAGGAACTATGGCTACACCTTC. Amino acid sequence: CSALAERNYGYTF.

This clonotype was seen more than once but under ten times. The chain joins TRBV24-1 to TRBJ2-3; 12 bases fit TRBD2. The CDR3 has 17 residues. CDR1 is KGHDR, CDR2 SFDVKD, per germline. V was pared by 4 bases and J by 0 bases, with 4 bases of the junction left unmatched. This chain's CDR3 is CATSDSLAGGSTDTQYF. The CDR3 DNA sequence: TGTGCCACCAGTGACTCCCTAGCGGGAGGGAGCACAGATACGCAGTATTTT.

In its sample, this clonotype was seen a few times. The chain combines TRBV29-1 with TRBJ2-1; D perhaps matches TRBD2 (5 bases). The CDR3 totals 10 residues. Trimming stripped 7 bases from V and 7 bases from J, with 8 bases between. CDR1 and CDR2 (germline): SQVTM, ANQGSEA. The CDR3 nucleotides read TGCAGCGCGCTAGCAAATGAGCAGTTCTTC. Its protein product is CSALANEQFF.

J is TRBJ2-3 and V is TRBV3-1, with 8 nucleotides matching TRBD2. CDR3 size: 19 residues. V shed 1 base and J 3 bases; nucleotides not matched to a gene: 15. CDR1 is LGHDT and CDR2 is YNNKEL in the germline V gene (reference sequence). The CDR3 spells CASSQATGGLFGWTDTQYF. In nucleotides, the CDR3 is TGTGCCAGCAGCCAAGCGACGGGAGGGCTTTTCGGTTGGACAGATACGCAGTATTTT.

This clonotype appeared many times. J is TRBJ1-1 and V is TRBV12-3 or TRBV12-4; D is undetermined. This CDR3 is built from 13 residues. V lost 3 bases, J lost 5 bases, and 10 bases lay in between. CDR3 amino acids: CASSLVRATEAFF. Written as DNA, the CDR3 is TGTGCCAGCAGTTTGGTCCGGGCGACTGAAGCTTTCTTT.

This sequence joins TRBV18 and TRBJ2-1; D perhaps matches TRBD2 (6 bases). V lost 2 bases and J lost 4, with 12 bases in between. Germline CDR1 reads KGHSH; CDR2 reads LQKENI. This CDR3 has 15 amino acids. CDR3 residues: CASSPGLAQYNEQFF. The CDR3 DNA reads as TGTGCCAGCTCACCAGGGCTAGCGCAGTACAATGAGCAGTTCTTC.

The rearrangement uses TRBV13 and TRBJ2-3; 8 nucleotides agree with TRBD2. The CDR3 is made up of 15 amino acids. V dropped 4 bases and J dropped 1; count of bases not matched to a gene: 4. Per the germline V gene, CDR1 is PRHDT and CDR2 is FYEKMQ (reference sequence). The CDR3 loop reads CASSSTSAGTDTQYF. CDR3 bases: TGTGCCAGCAGCTCGACTAGCGCGGGCACAGATACGCAGTATTTT.

This clonotype was seen a handful of times. The genes are TRBV6-1 and TRBJ1-1; D might be TRBD1 (6 bases). The CDR3 is made up of 16 amino acids. Trimming took off 4 bases at V and 5 bases at J, with 20 bases between the two ends. CDR1 is MNHNS, CDR2 SASEGT, per germline. The CDR3 is CASSVQGWLRETEAFF. The CDR3 DNA follows: TGTGCCAGCAGTGTACAGGGTTGGTTGAGAGAAACTGAAGCTTTCTTT.

The genes are TRBV4-3 and TRBJ2-5, with a possible D match to TRBD2 (6 bases). CDR1 is LGHNA, CDR2 YSLEER, per germline. The CDR3 contains 16 residues. Between the trimmed V and J ends, which lost 1 base and 1 base, there was a span of 13 bases. CDR3 protein: CASSQVGRGLQETQYF. CDR3 sequence (DNA): TGCGCCAGCAGCCAAGTTGGGCGGGGCCTCCAAGAGACCCAGTACTTC.

The rearrangement uses TRBV20-1 and TRBJ2-3; D might be TRBD2 (6 bases). Germline loops: CDR1 DFQATT, CDR2 SNEGSKA (reference sequence). V lost 1 base and J 1 base, leaving 9 bases between the germline ends. This CDR3 comprises 14 residues. CDR3 sequence reads: CSARGPSGTDTQYF. The CDR3 region has the DNA TGCAGTGCTAGAGGCCCTAGCGGCACAGATACGCAGTATTTT.

This rearrangement joins TRBV4-2 to TRBJ2-1, with 9 nucleotides matching TRBD2. J lost 2 bases, V lost 7 bases, and 6 bases had no gene match. CDR1 and CDR2 (germline): LGHNA, YNFKEQ. The CDR3 extends over 15 amino acids. The DNA for the CDR3 is TGTGCCAGCACCCGGGAGCGGGGGGCCTACAATGAGCAGTTCTTC. Its translation: CASTRERGAYNEQFF.

The chain carries TRBV20-1 and TRBJ2-1; tentative D call: TRBD2 (6 bases). Trimming left V 6 bases short and J 9 bases short, with 21 bases between. The V gene's germline CDR1 is DFQATT and CDR2 SNEGSKA (reference sequence). The length of the CDR3 is 14 residues. Written as DNA, the CDR3 is TGCAGTGCCCCGGGCCTAGCGATGAGTGGTGAGCAGTTCTTC. This sequence encodes CSAPGLAMSGEQFF.

The J gene is TRBJ2-1, the V gene TRBV20-1; 8 bases line up with TRBD2. Germline V lookup: CDR1 DFQATT, CDR2 SNEGSKA (reference sequence). The CDR3 covers 15 residues. The J segment lost 8 bases and the V segment lost 3 bases, leaving 12 bases of the junction unmatched. CDR3 residues: CSASTLEREYDEQFF. CDR3 sequence (DNA): TGCAGTGCTAGTACCCTGGAGCGGGAGTACGATGAGCAGTTCTTC.

This clonotype was seen a handful of times. This chain connects TRBV20-1 to TRBJ2-1; either TRBD1 or TRBD2 may fit D (6 bases each). Germline-derived CDR1 and CDR2 are DFQATT and SNEGSKA (reference sequence). The germline V and J ends were trimmed by 0 bases and 2 bases, with 14 bases remaining between them. This CDR3 has 16 residues. CDR3 residues: CSARDPGASTYNEQFF. The CDR3 DNA follows: TGCAGTGCTAGAGACCCGGGGGCGTCAACCTACAATGAGCAGTTCTTC.

This clonotype was observed a few times. The chain recombines TRBV5-1 with TRBJ2-3; TRBD2 aligns across 13 bases. Looked up from germline, CDR1 is SGHRS and CDR2 is YFSETQ. CDR3 length: 17 residues. With 4 bases clipped from V and 2 bases from J, the junction kept 7 bases outside the gene matches. CDR3 protein: CASSDAGLAGITDTQYF. Here the CDR3 DNA reads TGCGCCAGCAGCGATGCGGGACTAGCGGGAATCACAGATACGCAGTATTTT.

The genes are TRBV29-1 and TRBJ2-1; 14 nucleotides align to TRBD2. Looked up from germline, CDR1 is SQVTM and CDR2 is ANQGSEA. This CDR3 has 14 residues. The V segment lost 5 bases and the J segment 4 bases; nucleotides outside the gene matches: 1. The CDR3 loop is CSVRTSGRYNEQFF. The CDR3 bases are TGCAGCGTTCGGACTAGCGGGAGGTACAATGAGCAGTTCTTC.

The rearrangement joins TRBV11-1 to TRBJ2-1; 11 bases map to TRBD2. This CDR3 region has 18 residues. V was clipped by 2 bases and J by 0 bases; unmatched bases: 6. The germline V gene encodes CDR1 SGHAT and CDR2 FQDESV (reference sequence). The CDR3 DNA follows: TGTGCCAGCAGCTTAATGGGGACTAGCGGTAGCTCCTACAATGAGCAGTTCTTC. Protein product: CASSLMGTSGSSYNEQFF. Supplemented by reference TRBV11-1 and TRBJ2-1, the full variable domain reads EAEVAQSPRYKITEKSQAVAFWCDPISGHATLYWYRQILGQGPELLVQFQDESVVDDSQLPKDRFSAERLKGVDSTLKIQPAELGDSAMYLCASSLMGTSGSSYNEQFFGPGTRLTVL.

The sample holds a few counts of this clonotype. V and J are TRBV20-1 and TRBJ2-7, with 12 bases fitting TRBD2. Trimming removed 0 bases from V and 9 bases from J; junction bases left unmatched: 9. This CDR3 contains 15 residues. CDR1 DFQATT and CDR2 SNEGSKA come from the germline V gene (reference sequence). CDR3 nucleotides: TGCAGTGCTAGAGATCGGCTAGCGGGAGGGTCAGGGCAGTACTTC. Translation: CSARDRLAGGSGQYF.

The CDR3 is CAWSWGGARTDTQYF. In nucleotides, the CDR3 is TGTGCCTGGAGCTGGGGAGGGGCAAGGACAGATACGCAGTATTTT. This chain connects TRBV30 to TRBJ2-3; 7 bases are shared with TRBD2. The CDR3 has 15 residues. J gave up 3 bases and V 3 bases, and 9 bases lay outside the gene matches. The germline V gene has CDR1 GTSNPN and CDR2 SVGIG (reference sequence).